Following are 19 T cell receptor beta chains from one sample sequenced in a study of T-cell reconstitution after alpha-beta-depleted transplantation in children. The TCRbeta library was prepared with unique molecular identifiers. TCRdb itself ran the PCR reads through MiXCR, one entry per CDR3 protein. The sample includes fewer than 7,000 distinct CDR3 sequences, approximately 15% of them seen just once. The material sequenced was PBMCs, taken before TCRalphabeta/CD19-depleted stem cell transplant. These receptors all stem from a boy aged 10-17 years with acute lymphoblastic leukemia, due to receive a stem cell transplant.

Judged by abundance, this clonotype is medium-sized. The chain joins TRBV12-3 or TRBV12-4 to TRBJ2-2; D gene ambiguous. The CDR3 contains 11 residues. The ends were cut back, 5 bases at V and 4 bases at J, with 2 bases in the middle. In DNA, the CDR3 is TGTGCCAGCAGTGTCACCGGGGAGCTGTTTTTT. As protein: CASSVTGELFF.

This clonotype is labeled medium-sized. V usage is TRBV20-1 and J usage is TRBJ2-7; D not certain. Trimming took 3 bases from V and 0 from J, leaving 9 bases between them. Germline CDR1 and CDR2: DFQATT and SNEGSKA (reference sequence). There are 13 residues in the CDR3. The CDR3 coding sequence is TGCAGTGCTAGCGGGTTTGACTCCTACGAGCAGTACTTC. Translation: CSASGFDSYEQYF.

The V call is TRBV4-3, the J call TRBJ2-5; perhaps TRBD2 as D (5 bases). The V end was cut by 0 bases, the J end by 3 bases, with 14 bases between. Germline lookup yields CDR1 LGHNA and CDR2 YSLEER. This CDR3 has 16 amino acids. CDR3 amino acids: CASSQDIDYLEETQYF. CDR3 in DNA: TGCGCCAGCAGCCAAGATATTGACTACTTAGAAGAGACCCAGTACTTC.

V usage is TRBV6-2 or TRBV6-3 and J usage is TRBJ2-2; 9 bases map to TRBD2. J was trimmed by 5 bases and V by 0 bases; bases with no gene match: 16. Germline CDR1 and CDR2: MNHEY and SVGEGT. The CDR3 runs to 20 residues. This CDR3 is CASSYSTGTSRGGWTGELFF. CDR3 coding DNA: TGTGCCAGCAGTTACTCGACAGGGACTAGCCGGGGGGGGTGGACCGGGGAGCTGTTTTTT.

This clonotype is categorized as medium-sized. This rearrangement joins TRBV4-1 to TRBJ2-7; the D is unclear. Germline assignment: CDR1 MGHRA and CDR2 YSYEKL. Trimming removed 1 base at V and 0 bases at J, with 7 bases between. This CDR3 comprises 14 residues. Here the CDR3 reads CASSQGRNSYEQYF. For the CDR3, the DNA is TGCGCCAGCAGCCAAGGGCGGAACTCCTACGAGCAGTACTTC.

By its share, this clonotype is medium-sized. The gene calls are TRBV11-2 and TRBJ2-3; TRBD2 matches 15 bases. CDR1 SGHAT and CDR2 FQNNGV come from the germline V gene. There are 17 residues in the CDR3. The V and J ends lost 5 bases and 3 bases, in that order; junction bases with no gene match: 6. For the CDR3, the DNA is TGTGCCAGCAGCCTCAGGACTAGCGGGAGGGCAACAGATACGCAGTATTTT. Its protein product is CASSLRTSGRATDTQYF.

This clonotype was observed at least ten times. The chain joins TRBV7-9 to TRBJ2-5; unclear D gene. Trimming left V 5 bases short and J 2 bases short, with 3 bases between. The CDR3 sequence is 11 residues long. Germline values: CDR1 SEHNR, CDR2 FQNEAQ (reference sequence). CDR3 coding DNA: TGTGCCAGCAGCAAGCAAGAGACCCAGTACTTC. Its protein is CASSKQETQYF. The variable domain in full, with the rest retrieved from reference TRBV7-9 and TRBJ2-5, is DTGVSQNPRHKITKRGQNVTFRCDPISEHNRLYWYRQTLGQGPEFLTYFQNEAQLEKSRLLSDRFSAERPKGSFSTLEIQRTEQGDSAMYLCASSKQETQYFGPGTRLLVL.

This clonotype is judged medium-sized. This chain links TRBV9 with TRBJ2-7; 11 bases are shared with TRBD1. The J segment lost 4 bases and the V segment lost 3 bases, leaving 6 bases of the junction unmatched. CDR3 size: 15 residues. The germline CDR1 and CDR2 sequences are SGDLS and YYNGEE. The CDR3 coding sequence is TGTGCCAGCAGCGGGTGGACAGGGGGCAGGTACGAGCAGTACTTC. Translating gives CASSGWTGGRYEQYF.

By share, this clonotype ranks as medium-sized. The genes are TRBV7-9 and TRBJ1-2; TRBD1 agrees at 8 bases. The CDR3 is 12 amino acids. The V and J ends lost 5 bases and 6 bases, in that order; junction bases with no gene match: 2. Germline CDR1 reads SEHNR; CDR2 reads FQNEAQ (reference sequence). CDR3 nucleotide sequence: TGTGCCAGCAGCGTGACAGGGGATGGCTACACCTTC. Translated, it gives CASSVTGDGYTF.

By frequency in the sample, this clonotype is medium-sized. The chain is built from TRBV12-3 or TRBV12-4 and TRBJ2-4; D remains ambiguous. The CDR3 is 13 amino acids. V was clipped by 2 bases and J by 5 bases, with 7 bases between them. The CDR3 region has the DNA TGTGCCAGCAGTTTACTGAGCCAAAACATTCAGTACTTC. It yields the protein CASSLLSQNIQYF.

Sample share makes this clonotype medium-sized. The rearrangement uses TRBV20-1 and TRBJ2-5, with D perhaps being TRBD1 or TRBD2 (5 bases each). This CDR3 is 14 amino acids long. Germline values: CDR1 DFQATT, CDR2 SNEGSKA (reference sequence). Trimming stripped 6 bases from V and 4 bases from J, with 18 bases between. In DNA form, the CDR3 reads TGCAGTGCCACCCCGTACGGGGCAGGAGAGACCCAGTACTTC. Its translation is CSATPYGAGETQYF.

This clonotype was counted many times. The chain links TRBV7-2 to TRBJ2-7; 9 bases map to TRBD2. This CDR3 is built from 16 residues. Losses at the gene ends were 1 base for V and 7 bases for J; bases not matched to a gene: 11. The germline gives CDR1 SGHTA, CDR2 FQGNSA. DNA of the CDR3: TGTGCCAGCAGCTTAGGGGGGATAGCGGGAGTCGGTGAGCAGTACTTC. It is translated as CASSLGGIAGVGEQYF.

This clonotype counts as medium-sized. The CDR3 DNA is TGTGCCAGCGGCACAGGAGGTGCGAGGGGAAACACCATATATTTT. It specifies CASGTGGARGNTIYF. This chain connects TRBV12-3 or TRBV12-4 to TRBJ1-3; weak D call: TRBD1 (5 bases). CDR3 length equals 15 residues. V dropped 8 bases and J dropped 4 bases, with 18 bases sitting between them.

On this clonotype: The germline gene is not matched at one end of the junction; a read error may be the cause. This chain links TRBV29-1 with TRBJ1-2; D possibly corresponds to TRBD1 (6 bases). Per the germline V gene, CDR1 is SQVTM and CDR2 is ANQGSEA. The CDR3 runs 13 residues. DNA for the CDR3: TGCATCGTCCCACAGGGCAGCGGGGAAGGCTTCACCTTC. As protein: CIVPQGSGEGFTF.

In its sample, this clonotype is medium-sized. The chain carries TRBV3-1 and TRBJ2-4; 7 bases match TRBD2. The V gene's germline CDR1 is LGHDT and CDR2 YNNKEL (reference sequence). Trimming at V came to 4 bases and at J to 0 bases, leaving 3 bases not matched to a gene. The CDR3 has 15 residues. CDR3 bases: TGTGCCAGCAGCCCTGGGGGGGTAGCCAAAAACATTCAGTACTTC. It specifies CASSPGGVAKNIQYF.

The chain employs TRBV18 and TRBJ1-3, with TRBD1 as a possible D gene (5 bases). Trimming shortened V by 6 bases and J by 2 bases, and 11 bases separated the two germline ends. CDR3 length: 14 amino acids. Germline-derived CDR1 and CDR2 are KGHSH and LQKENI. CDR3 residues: CASSPGTTGNTIYF. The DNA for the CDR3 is TGTGCCAGCTCCCCCGGGACGACTGGAAACACCATATATTTT.

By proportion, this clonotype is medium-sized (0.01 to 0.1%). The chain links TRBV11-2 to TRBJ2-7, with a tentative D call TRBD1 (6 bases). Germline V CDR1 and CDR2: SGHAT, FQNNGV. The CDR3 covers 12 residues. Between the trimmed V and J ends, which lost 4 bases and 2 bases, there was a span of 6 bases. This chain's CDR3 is CASSSGAYEQYF. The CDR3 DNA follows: TGTGCCAGCAGCTCAGGGGCCTACGAGCAGTACTTC.

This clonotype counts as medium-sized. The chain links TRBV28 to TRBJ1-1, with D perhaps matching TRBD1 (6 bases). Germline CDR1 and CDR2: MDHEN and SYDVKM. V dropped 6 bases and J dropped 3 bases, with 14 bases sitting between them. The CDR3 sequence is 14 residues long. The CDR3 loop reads CASRQGGAYTEAFF. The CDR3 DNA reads TGTGCCAGCAGGCAAGGGGGGGCCTACACTGAAGCTTTCTTT.

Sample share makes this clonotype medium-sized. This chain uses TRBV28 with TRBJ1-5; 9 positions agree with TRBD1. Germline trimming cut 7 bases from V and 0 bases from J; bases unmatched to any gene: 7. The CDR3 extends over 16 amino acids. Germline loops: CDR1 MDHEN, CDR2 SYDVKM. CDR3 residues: CASMLGTGNSNQPQHF. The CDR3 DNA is TGTGCCAGCATGTTGGGGACAGGGAATAGCAATCAGCCCCAGCATTTT. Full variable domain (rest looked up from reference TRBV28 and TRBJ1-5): DVKVTQSSRYLVKRTGEKVFLECVQDMDHENMFWYRQDPGLGLRLIYFSYDVKMKEKGDIPEGYSVSREKKERFSLILESASTNQTSMYLCASMLGTGNSNQPQHFGDGTRLSIL.